This T cell receptor (beta chain) comes out of a study of response to subunit inactivated influenza vaccine. Study-level results: The authors suggested that few new T cells are recruited per seasonal influenza vaccination.

For this clonotype: Its cognate antigen is unknown.

TCRdb independently ran MiXCR on the RT-PCR reads; one entry per CDR3 protein. Seen here are about 650,000 distinct CDR3 sequences, 15% to 19% observed once, and the top ten hold 11%. This CDR3 contains 14 residues. Germline CDR1 and CDR2: MDHEN and SYDVKM. The J segment lost 8 bases and the V segment lost 4 bases, leaving 7 bases of the junction unmatched. This TCR derives from a man in his fifties or sixties who received an inactivated influenza vaccine. The chain couples TRBV28 to TRBJ1-2; 10 nucleotides match TRBD1. The sequences come from PBMCs from blood, collected roughly 13 days after vaccination. The CDR3 coding sequence is TGTGCCAGCAGTTCCTCCGGGACAGGGGACGGCTACACCTTC. Translating it yields CASSSSGTGDGYTF.